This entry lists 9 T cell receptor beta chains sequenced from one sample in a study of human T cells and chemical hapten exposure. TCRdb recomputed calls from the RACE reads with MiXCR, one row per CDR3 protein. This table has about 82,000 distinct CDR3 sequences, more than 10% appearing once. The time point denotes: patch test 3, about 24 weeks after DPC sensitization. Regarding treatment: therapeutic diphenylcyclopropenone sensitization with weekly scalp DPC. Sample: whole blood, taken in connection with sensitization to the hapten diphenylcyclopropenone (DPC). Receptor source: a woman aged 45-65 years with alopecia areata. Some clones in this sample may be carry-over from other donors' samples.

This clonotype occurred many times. The CDR3 DNA reads TGTGCCAGCTCACCATCCTATAATTCACCCCTCCACTTT. This translates into CASSPSYNSPLHF. This chain connects TRBV18 to TRBJ1-6; no firm D call. Trimming took off 2 bases at V and 1 base at J, with 0 bases between the two ends. The CDR3 is 13 residues long. Germline V gives CDR1 KGHSH, CDR2 LQKENI.

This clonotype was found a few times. Here the CDR3 DNA reads TGCAGCGTTGATCACAGTAGGCAAGAGACCCAGTACTTC. It specifies CSVDHSRQETQYF. The rearrangement joins TRBV29-1 to TRBJ2-5; D is uncertain. CDR1 and CDR2 (germline): SQVTM, ANQGSEA. Between the trimmed V and J ends, which lost 3 bases and 2 bases, there was a span of 10 bases. The CDR3 contains 13 residues.

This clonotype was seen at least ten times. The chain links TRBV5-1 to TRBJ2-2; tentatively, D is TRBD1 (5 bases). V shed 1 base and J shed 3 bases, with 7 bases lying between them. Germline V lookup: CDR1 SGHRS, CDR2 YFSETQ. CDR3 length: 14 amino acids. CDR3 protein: CASSLPGYTGELFF. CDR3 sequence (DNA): TGCGCCAGCAGCTTGCCAGGGTACACCGGGGAGCTGTTTTTT.

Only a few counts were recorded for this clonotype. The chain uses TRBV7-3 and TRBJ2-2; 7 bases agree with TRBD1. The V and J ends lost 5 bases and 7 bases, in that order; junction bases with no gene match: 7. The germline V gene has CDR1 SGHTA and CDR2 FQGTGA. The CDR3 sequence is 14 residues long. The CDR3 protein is CASSGTGVGGELFF. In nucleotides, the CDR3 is TGTGCCAGCAGCGGTACAGGGGTTGGCGGGGAGCTGTTTTTT.

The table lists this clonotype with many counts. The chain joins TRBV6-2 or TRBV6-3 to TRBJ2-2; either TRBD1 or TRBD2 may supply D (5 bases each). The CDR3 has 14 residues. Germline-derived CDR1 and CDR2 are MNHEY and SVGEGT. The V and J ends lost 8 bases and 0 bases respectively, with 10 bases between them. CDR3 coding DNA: TGTGCCAGCCGGGACCCGTCGAACACCGGGGAGCTGTTTTTT. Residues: CASRDPSNTGELFF.

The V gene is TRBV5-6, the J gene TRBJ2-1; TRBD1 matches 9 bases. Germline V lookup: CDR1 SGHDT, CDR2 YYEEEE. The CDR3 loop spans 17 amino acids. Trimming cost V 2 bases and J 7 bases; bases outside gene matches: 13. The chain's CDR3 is CASSLLWDRAKRNEQFF. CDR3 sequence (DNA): TGTGCCAGCAGCTTACTATGGGACAGGGCCAAAAGGAATGAGCAGTTCTTC.

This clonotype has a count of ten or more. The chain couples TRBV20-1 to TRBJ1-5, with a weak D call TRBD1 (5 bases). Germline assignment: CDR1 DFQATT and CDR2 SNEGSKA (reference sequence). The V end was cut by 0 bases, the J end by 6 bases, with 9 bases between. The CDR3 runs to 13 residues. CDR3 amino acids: CSAREQAGQPQHF. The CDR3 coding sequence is TGCAGTGCTAGAGAACAGGCAGGTCAGCCCCAGCATTTT.

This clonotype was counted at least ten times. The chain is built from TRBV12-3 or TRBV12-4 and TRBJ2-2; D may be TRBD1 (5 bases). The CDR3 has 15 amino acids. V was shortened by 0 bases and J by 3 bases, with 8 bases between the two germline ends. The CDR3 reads CASSLAQGYTGELFF. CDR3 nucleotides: TGTGCCAGCAGTTTAGCCCAGGGATACACCGGGGAGCTGTTTTTT.

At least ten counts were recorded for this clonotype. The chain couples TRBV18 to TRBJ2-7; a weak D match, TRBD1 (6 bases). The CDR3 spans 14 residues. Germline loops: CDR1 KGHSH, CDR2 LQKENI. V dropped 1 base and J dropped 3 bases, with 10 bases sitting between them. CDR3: CASSPRGQIYEQYF. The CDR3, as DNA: TGTGCCAGCTCACCACGGGGACAAATCTACGAGCAGTACTTC.